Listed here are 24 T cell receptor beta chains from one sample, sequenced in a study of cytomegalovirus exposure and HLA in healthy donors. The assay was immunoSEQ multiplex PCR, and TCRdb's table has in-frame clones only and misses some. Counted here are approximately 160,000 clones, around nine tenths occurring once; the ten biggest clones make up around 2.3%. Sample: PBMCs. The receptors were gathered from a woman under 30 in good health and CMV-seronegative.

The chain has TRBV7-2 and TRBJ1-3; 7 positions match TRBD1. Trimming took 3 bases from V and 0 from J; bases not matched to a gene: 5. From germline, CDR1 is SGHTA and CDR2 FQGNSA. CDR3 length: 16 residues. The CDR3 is CASSFGTEFSGNTIYF. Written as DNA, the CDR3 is TGTGCCAGCAGCTTTGGGACAGAGTTCTCTGGAAACACCATATATTTT.

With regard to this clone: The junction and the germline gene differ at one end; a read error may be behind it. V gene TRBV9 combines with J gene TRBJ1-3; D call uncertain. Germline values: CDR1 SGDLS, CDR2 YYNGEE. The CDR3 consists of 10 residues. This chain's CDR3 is CASGPNSIYF. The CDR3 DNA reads TGTGCCAGCGGCCCGAACAGCATATATTTT.

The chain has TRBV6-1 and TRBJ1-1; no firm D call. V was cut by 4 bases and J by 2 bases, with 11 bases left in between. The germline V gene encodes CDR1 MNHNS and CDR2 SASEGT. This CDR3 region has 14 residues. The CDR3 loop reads CASSVREGNTEAFF. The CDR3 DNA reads TGTGCCAGCAGTGTTAGGGAGGGTAACACTGAAGCTTTCTTT.

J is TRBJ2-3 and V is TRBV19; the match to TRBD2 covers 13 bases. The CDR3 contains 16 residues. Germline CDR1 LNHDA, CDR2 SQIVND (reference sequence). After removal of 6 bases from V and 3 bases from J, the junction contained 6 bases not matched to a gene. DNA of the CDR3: TGTGCCAGTAGGGCGGGACTAGCGGGGATGACAGATACGCAGTATTTT. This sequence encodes CASRAGLAGMTDTQYF.

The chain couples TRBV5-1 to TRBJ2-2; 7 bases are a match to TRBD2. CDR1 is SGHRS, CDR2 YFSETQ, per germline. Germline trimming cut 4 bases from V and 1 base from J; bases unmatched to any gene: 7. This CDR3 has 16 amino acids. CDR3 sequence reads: CASSPIAGLNTGELFF. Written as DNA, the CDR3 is TGCGCCAGCAGCCCCATAGCGGGCCTGAACACCGGGGAGCTGTTTTTT.

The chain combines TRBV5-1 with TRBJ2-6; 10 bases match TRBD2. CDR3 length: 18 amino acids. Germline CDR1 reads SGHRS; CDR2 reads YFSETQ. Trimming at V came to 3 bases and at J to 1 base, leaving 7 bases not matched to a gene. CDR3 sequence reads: CASSSRLAGSSGANVLTF. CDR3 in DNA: TGCGCCAGCAGCTCAAGACTAGCGGGCTCGTCTGGGGCCAACGTCCTGACTTTC. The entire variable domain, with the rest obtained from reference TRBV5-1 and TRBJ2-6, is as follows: KAGVTQTPRYLIKTRGQQVTLSCSPISGHRSVSWYQQTPGQGLQFLFEYFSETQRNKGNFPGRFSGRQFSNSRSEMNVSTLELGDSALYLCASSSRLAGSSGANVLTFGAGSRLTVL.

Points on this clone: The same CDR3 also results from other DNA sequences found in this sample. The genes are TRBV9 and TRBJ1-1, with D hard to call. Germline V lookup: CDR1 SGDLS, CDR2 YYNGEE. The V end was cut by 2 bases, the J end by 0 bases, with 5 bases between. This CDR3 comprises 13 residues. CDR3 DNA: TGTGCCAGCAGCGTGAGGATGAACACTGAAGCTTTCTTT. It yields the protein CASSVRMNTEAFF.

The CDR3 sequence: CASSDTYRGDYTF. The CDR3 region has the DNA TGTGCCAGCAGTGACACCTACAGGGGAGACTACACCTTC. The genes are TRBV2 and TRBJ1-2; TRBD1 matches at 7 bases. Germline V gene data show CDR1 as SNHLY and CDR2 as FYNNEI. The CDR3 is made up of 13 amino acids. V trimming: 3 bases; J trimming: 10 bases; junction bases outside the gene matches: 8. Using reference TRBV2 and TRBJ1-2 for the parts outside the CDR3, the full variable domain is EPEVTQTPSHQVTQMGQEVILRCVPISNHLYFYWYRQILGQKVEFLVSFYNNEISEKSEIFDDQFSVERPDGSNFTLKIRSTKLEDSAMYFCASSDTYRGDYTFGSGTRLTVV.

The CDR3 DNA sequence: TGTGCCAGCAGTGACGAGGGAGAGGGATCAGATACGCAGTATTTT. Translated, it gives CASSDEGEGSDTQYF. V usage is TRBV6-4 and J usage is TRBJ2-3; the D gene is possibly TRBD2 (5 bases). V shed 2 bases and J shed 4 bases, with 13 bases lying between them. The CDR3 runs 15 residues. Per the germline V gene, CDR1 is MRHNA and CDR2 is SNTAGT.

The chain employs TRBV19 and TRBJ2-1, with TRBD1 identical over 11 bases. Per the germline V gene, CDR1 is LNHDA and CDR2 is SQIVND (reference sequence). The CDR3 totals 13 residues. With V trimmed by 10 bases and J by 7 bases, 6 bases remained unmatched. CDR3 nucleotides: TGTGCCACCCGGACAGGGGGCATGAATGAGCAGTTCTTC. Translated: CATRTGGMNEQFF.

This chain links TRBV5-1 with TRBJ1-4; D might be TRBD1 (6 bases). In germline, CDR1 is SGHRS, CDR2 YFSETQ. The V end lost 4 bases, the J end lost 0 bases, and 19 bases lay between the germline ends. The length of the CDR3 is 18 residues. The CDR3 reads CASSTTGTPPATNEKLFF. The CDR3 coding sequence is TGCGCCAGCAGCACCACCGGGACACCGCCTGCAACTAATGAAAAACTGTTTTTT.

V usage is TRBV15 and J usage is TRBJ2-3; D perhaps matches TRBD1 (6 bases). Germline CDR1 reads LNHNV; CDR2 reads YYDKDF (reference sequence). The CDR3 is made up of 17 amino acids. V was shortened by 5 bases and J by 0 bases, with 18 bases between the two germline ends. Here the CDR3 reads CATSFRRGSISTDTQYF. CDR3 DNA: TGTGCCACCAGCTTCCGAAGGGGGTCTATAAGCACAGATACGCAGTATTTT.

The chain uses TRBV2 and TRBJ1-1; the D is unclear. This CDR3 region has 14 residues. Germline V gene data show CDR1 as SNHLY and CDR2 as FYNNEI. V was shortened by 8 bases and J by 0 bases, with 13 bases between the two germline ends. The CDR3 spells CASLQEAMNTEAFF. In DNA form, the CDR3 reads TGTGCCAGCCTTCAGGAGGCTATGAACACTGAAGCTTTCTTT. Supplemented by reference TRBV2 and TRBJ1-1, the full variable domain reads EPEVTQTPSHQVTQMGQEVILRCVPISNHLYFYWYRQILGQKVEFLVSFYNNEISEKSEIFDDQFSVERPDGSNFTLKIRSTKLEDSAMYFCASLQEAMNTEAFFGQGTRLTVV.

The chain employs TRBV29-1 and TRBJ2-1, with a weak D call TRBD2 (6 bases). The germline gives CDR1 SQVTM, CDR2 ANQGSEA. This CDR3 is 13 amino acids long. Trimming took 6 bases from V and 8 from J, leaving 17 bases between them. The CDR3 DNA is TGCAGCGTCGGACTGGGCTCGGGGGATGAGCAGTTCTTC. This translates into CSVGLGSGDEQFF.

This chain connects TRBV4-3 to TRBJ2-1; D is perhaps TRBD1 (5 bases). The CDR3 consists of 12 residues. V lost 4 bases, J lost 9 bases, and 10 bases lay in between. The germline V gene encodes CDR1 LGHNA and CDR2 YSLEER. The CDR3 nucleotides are TGCGCCAGCAGCCCCCTAAGGGGTGAGCAGTTCTTC. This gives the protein CASSPLRGEQFF.

The CDR3 spells CASLQYRGTDTQYF. The DNA of the CDR3 is TGTGCCTCACTACAATACAGGGGCACAGATACGCAGTATTTT. This rearrangement joins TRBV7-8 to TRBJ2-3, with TRBD1 as a possible D gene (6 bases). There are 14 residues in the CDR3. V was clipped by 11 bases and J by 1 base, with 16 bases between them. CDR1 is SGHVS, CDR2 FQNEAQ, per germline. Full variable domain (missing parts from reference TRBV7-8 and TRBJ2-3): GAGVSQSPRYKVAKRGQDVALRCDPISGHVSLFWYQQALGQGPEFLTYFQNEAQLDKSGLPSDRFFAERPEGSVSTLKIQRTQQEDSAVYLCASLQYRGTDTQYFGPGTRLTVL.

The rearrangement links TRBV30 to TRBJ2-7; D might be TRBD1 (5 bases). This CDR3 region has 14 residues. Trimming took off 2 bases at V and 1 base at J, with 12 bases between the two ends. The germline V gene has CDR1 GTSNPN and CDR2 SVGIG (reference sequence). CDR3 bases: TGTGCCTGGAGTAACCCGCGGACATCCTACGAGCAGTACTTC. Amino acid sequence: CAWSNPRTSYEQYF.

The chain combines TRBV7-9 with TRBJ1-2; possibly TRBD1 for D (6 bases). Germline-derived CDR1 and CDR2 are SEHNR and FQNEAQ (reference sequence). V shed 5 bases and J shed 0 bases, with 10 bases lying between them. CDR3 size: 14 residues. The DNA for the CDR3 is TGTGCCAGCAGCCCACGGACAGCTAACTATGGCTACACCTTC. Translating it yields CASSPRTANYGYTF.

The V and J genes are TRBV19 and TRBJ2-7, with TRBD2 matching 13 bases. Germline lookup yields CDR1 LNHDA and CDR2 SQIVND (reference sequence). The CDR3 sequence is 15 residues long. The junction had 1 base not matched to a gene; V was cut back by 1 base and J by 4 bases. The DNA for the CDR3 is TGTGCCAGTAGTATAGGGACTAGCGGGAGTTACGAGCAGTACTTC. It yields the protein CASSIGTSGSYEQYF.

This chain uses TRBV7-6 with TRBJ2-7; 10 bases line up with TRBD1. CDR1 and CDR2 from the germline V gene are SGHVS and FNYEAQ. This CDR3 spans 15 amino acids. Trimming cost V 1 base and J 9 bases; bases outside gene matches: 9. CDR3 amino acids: CASSLGRVGQGGQYF. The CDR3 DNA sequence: TGTGCCAGCAGCTTAGGAAGAGTTGGACAGGGGGGGCAGTACTTC.

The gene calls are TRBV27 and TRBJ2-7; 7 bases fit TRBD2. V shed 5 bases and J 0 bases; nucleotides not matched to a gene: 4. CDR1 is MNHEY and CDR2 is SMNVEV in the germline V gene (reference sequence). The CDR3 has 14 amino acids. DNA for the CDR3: TGTGCCAGCAGTCCGGGACTACTCTCCTACGAGCAGTACTTC. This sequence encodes CASSPGLLSYEQYF.

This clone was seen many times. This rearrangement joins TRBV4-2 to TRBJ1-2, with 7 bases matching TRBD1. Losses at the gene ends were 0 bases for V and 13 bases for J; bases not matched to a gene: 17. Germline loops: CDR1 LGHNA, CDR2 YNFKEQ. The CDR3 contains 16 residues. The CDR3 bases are TGTGCCAGCAGCCAAGACTGGGGACAGCGCCATCGTGGGTGCACCTTC. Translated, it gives CASSQDWGQRHRGCTF.

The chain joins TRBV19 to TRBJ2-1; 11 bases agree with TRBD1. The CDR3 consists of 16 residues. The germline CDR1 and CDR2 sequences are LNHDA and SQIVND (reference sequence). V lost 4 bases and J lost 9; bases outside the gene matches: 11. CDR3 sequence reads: CASSTRTGGALGEQFF. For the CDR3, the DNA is TGTGCCAGTAGTACTCGGACAGGGGGCGCATTGGGTGAGCAGTTCTTC. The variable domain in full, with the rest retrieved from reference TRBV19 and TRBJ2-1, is DGGITQSPKYLFRKEGQNVTLSCEQNLNHDAMYWYRQDPGQGLRLIYYSQIVNDFQKGDIAEGYSVSREKKESFPLTVTSAQKNPTAFYLCASSTRTGGALGEQFFGPGTRLTVL.

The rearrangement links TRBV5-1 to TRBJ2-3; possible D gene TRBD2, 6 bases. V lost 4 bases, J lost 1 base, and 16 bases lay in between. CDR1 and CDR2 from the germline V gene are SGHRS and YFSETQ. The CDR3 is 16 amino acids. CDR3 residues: CASSLGVAERTDTQYF. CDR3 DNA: TGCGCCAGCAGCCTGGGGGTAGCGGAGCGCACAGATACGCAGTATTTT.